One TCR beta chain is described in this entry. Its antigen remains undetermined. The input lacks base qualities; no much larger clone sits a single base away. This sample stems from a study of blood T cell repertoires in COVID-19 (dated by TCRdb to about 2020). Some background on the complete study: The collaborator samples originated in the United States, Italy and Spain and spanned the acute and convalescent phases of COVID-19. The material from the prospective study consisted of cDNA or gDNA derived from T cells, B-cell-depleted T cells, or PBMCs. Subjects who had been exposed to COVID-19, were actively infected with it, or had recovered from it provided the deeply sampled blood TCRbeta repertoires that made up the dataset. The repertoires were released in a freely available public database meant as a resource for research on the immune response to SARS-CoV-2. The samples were drawn from the first 160 participants of the ongoing ImmuneRACE study and from 1,254 subjects provided by 6 global collaborators. The sample metadata nearly always contained a de-identified subject ID, COVID-19 status, age in years and sex. HLA class I and class II types, where available, came from metadata supplied by the sample provider rather than from assay-based typing.

Broad study findings and their caveats: Clinical and demographic metadata were provided uncurated, with the amount varying by source and participant.

The collaborating institutions used their own protocols to collect whole blood in K2EDTA tubes. For TCRbeta analysis, collaborators shipped samples as frozen whole blood, isolated PBMCs, or DNA extracted from either of those sample types. The immunoSEQ Assay, a bias-controlled multiplex PCR, was used to amplify TCRbeta CDR3 regions from genomic DNA. The paper's data handling went like this. Within the assay, amplification of reference gene primers was used to estimate how many nucleated cells each sample contained. To quantify the absolute abundance of each unique TCRbeta CDR3 rearrangement, sequence reads were collapsed and filtered. For each sample, productive Simpson clonality was calculated as the square root of Simpson's diversity index over productive rearrangements. The table was pulled from immuneACCESS by TCRdb, which kept in-frame rearrangements only. Such tables lose some clones; where checked, under half of the loss comes from unresolved V genes, and the rest has no known cause. That table gives V, J and clone size, and the DNA gave D and trimming. This sample comprises 35,000 to 45,000 clones, 70% to 90% of them detected only once. The ten largest clones add up to roughly three fifths of the sample.

The sample comprised peripheral blood. This clonotype was obtained from a man aged 70 or older with acute or convalescent COVID-19.

The nucleotide sequence is given as TGTGCCACCAGTGCCCGGACAGGGGATGGCTACACCTTC. Its protein product is CATSARTGDGYTF. The receptor chain draws on TRBV24-1 and TRBJ1-2, with 9 bases in between that match TRBD1. The junction shows trimming of 5 bases on V and 6 bases on J, and the gene matches do not reach 3 bases of it. The cysteine opens and the phenylalanine closes a CDR3 of 13 amino acids. The sequence is cut down to CDR3 DNA, 39 bases in frame from base 1. CDR1 and CDR2 (KGHDR, SFDVKD) derive from the germline V gene.